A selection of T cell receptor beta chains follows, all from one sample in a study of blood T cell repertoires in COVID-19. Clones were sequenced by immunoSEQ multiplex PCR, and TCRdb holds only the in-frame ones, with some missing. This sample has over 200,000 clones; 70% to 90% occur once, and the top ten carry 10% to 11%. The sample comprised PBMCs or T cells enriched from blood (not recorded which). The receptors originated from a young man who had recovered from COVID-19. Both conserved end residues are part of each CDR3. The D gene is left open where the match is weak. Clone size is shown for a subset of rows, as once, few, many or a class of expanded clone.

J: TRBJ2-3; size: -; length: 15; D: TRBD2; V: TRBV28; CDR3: CASSRPSGGTDTQYF; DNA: TGTGCCAGCAGTCGACCTAGCGGAGGCACAGATACGCAGTATTTT
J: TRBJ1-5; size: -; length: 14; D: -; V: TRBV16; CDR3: CASSQGEGNQPQHF; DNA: TGTGCCAGCAGCCAAGGGGAGGGCAATCAGCCCCAGCATTTT
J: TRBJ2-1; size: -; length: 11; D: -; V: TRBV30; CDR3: CAWSVWREQFF; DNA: TGTGCCTGGAGTGTATGGCGGGAGCAGTTCTTC
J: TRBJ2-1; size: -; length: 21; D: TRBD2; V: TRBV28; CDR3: CASRTYRLLLAGGDSYNEQFF; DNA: TGTGCCAGCAGGACTTACCGACTACTACTAGCGGGAGGGGACAGCTACAATGAGCAGTTCTTC
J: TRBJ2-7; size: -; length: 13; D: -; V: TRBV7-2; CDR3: CASSNPSSYEQYF; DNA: TGTGCCAGCAGCAACCCGAGCTCCTACGAGCAGTACTTC
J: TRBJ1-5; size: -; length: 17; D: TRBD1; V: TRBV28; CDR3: CASSPGQVGISNQPQHF; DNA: TGTGCCAGCAGCCCAGGACAGGTTGGGATCAGCAATCAGCCCCAGCATTTT
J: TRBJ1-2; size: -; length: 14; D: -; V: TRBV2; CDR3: CASSERFSNYGYTF; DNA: TGTGCCAGCAGTGAGCGGTTTTCTAACTATGGCTACACCTTC
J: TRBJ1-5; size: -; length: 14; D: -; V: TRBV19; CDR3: CASSPPGSNQPQHF; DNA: TGTGCCAGTAGCCCTCCAGGGAGCAATCAGCCCCAGCATTTT
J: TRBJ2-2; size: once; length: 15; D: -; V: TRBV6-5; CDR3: CASSYSGPGPGELFF; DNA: TGTGCCAGCAGTTACTCCGGGCCAGGGCCCGGGGAGCTGTTTTTT
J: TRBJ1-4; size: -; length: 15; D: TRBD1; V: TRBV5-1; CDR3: CASSFLGGEGEKLFF; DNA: TGCGCCAGCAGCTTTTTAGGGGGCGAAGGTGAAAAACTGTTTTTT
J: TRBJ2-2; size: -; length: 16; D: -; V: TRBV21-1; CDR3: CAPERGRGKVTGELFF; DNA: TGTGCCCCAGAAAGGGGGAGGGGAAAGGTCACCGGGGAGCTGTTTTTT
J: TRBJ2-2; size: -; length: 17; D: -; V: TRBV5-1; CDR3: CASSLGGLSGSTGELFF; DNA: TGCGCCAGCAGCTTGGGGGGCCTTAGCGGAAGCACCGGGGAGCTGTTTTTT
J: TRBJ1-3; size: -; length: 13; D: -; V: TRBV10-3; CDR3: CAIRDKSGDTIYF; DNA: TGTGCCATCAGAGACAAGAGCGGGGACACCATATATTTT